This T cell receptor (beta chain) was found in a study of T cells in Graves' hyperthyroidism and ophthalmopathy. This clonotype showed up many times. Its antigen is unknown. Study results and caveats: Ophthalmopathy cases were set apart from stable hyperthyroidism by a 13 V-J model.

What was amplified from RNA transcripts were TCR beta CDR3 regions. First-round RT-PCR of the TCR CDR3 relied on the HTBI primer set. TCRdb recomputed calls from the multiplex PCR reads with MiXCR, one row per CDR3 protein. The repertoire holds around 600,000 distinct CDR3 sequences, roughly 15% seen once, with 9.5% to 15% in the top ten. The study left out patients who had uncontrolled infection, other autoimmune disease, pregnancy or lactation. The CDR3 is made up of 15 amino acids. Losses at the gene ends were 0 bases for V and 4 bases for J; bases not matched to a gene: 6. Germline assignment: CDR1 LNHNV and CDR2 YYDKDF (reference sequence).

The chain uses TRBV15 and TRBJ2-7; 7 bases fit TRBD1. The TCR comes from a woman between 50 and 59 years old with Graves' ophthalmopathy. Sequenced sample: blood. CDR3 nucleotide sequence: TGTGCCACCAGCAGAGAACCGGGACAGACATACGAGCAGTACTTC. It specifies CATSREPGQTYEQYF.